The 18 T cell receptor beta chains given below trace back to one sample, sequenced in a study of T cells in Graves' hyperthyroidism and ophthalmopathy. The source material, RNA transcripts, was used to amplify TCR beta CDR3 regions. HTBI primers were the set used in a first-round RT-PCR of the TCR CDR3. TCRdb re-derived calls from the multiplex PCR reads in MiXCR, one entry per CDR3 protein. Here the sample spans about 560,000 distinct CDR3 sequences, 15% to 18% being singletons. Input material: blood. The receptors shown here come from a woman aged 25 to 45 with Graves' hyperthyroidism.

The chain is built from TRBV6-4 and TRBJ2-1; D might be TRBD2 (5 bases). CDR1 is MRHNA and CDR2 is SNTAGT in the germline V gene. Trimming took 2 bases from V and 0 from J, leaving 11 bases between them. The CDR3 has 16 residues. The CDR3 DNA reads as TGTGCCAGCAGTGACCGAGCGGTAAGCTCCTACAATGAGCAGTTCTTC. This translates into CASSDRAVSSYNEQFF.

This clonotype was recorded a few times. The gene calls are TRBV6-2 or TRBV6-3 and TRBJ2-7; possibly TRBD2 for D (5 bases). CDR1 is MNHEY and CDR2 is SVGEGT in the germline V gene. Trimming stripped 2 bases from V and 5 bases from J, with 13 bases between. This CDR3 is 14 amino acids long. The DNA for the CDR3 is TGTGCCAGCAGTTACAGAGGGTCGGTCCACGAGCAGTACTTC. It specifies CASSYRGSVHEQYF.

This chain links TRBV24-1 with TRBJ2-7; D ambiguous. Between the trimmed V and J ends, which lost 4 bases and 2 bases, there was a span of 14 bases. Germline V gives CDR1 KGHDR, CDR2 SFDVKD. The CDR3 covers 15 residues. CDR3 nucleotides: TGTGCCACCAGTGAAAGAAGGGCTAATCCCTACGAGCAGTACTTC. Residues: CATSERRANPYEQYF.

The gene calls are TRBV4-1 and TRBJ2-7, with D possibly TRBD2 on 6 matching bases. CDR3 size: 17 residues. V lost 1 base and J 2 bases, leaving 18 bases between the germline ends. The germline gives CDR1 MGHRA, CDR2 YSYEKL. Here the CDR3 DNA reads TGCGCCAGCAGCCAAGGCGTAACCGGGACTTACCCCTACGAGCAGTACTTC. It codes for CASSQGVTGTYPYEQYF.

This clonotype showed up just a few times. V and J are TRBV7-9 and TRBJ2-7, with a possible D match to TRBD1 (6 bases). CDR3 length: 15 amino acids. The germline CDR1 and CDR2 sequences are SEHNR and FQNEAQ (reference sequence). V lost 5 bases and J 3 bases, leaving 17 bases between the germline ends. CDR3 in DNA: TGTGCCAGCAGCCCGTTGGCAGGGGAGATCTACGAGCAGTACTTC. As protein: CASSPLAGEIYEQYF.

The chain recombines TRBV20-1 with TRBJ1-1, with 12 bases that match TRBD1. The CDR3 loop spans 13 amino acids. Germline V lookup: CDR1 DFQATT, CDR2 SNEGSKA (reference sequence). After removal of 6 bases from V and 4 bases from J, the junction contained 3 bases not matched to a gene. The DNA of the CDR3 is TGCAGTGCCGAGGGACAGGGGGCCACTGAAGCTTTCTTT. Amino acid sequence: CSAEGQGATEAFF.

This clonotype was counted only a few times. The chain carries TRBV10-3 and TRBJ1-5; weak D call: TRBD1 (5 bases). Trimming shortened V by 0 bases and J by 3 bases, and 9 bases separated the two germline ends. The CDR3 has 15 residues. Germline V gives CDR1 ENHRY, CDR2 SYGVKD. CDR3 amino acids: CAISESSGANQPQHF. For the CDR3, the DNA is TGTGCCATCAGTGAGTCGAGTGGGGCCAATCAGCCCCAGCATTTT.

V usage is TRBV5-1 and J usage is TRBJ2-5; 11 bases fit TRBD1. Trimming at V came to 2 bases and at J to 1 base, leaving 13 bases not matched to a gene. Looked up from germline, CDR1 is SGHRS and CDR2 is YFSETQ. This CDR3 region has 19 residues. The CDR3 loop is CASSFHQWTGGLGQETQYF. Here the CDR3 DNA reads TGCGCCAGCAGCTTTCACCAATGGACAGGGGGCTTGGGCCAAGAGACCCAGTACTTC.

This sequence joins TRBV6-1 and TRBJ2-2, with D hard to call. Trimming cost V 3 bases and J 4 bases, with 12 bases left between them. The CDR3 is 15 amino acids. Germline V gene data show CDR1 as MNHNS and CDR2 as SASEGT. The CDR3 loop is CASSDPWFSTGELFF. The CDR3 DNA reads TGTGCCAGCAGTGACCCTTGGTTCTCCACCGGGGAGCTGTTTTTT.

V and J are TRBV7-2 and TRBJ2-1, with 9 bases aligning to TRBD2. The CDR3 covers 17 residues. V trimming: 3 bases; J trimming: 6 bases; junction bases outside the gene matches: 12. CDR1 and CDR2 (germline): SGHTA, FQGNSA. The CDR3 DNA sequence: TGTGCCAGCAGCTTGGCCAGGATAGCGGGAGCTCTCAATGAGCAGTTCTTC. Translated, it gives CASSLARIAGALNEQFF.

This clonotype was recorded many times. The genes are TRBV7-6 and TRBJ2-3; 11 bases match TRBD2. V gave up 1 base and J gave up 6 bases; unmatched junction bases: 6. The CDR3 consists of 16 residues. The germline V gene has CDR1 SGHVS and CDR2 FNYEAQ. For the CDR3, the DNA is TGTGCCAGCAGCTTAGAACGGTTAGCGGGAGGGGATACGCAGTATTTT. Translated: CASSLERLAGGDTQYF.

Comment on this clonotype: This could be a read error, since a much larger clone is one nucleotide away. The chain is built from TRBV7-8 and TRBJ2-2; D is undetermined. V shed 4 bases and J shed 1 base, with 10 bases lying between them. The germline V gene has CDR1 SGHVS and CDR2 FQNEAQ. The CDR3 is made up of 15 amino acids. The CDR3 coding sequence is TGTGCCAGCAGCTCTGCAGTTTTGAACACCGGGGAGCTGTTTTTT. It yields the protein CASSSAVLNTGELFF.

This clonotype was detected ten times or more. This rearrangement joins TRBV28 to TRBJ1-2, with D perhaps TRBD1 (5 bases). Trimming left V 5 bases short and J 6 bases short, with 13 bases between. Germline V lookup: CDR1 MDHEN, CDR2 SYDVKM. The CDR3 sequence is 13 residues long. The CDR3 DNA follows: TGTGCCAGCAGTGACTCCGGCAGGGATGGCTACACCTTC. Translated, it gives CASSDSGRDGYTF.

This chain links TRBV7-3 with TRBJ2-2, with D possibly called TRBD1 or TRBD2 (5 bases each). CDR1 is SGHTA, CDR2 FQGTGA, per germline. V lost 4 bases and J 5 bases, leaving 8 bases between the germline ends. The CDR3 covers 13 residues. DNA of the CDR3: TGTGCCAGCAGCTGGGGGTCGACCGGGGAGCTGTTTTTT. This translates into CASSWGSTGELFF.

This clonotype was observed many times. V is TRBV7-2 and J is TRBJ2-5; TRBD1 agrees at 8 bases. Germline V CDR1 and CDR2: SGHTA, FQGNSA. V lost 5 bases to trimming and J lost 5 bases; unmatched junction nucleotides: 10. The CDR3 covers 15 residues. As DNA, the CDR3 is TGTGCCAGCAGCGCCCGGCAGGGGGCTTCGGAGACCCAGTACTTC. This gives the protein CASSARQGASETQYF.

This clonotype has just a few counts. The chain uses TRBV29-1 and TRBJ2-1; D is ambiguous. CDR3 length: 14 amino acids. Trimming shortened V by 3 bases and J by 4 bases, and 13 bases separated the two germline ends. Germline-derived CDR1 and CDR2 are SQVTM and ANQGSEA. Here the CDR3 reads CSVDWAGDYNEQFF. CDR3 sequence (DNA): TGCAGCGTTGACTGGGCTGGGGATTACAATGAGCAGTTCTTC.

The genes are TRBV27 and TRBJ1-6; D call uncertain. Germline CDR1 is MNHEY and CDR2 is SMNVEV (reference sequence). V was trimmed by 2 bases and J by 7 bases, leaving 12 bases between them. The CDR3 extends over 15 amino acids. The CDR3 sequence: CASSLDPRANSPLHF. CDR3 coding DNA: TGTGCCAGCAGTTTAGATCCTAGGGCAAATTCACCCCTCCACTTT.

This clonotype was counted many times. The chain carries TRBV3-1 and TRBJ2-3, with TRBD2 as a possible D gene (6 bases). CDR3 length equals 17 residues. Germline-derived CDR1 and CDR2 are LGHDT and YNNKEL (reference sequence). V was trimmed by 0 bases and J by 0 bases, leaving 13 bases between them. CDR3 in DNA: TGTGCCAGCAGCCAAGATGTGAGCGGGCTCAGCACAGATACGCAGTATTTT. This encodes CASSQDVSGLSTDTQYF.